This T cell receptor (beta chain) appears in the sequencing data of a study of T cell responses to AZD1222 COVID-19 vaccine. Germline V gene data show CDR1 as SGHNT and CDR2 as YENEEA. V lost 5 bases and J lost 3; bases outside the gene matches: 4. This CDR3 contains 13 residues. This table comes from immunoSEQ multiplex PCR, and its TCRdb copy is limited to in-frame clones, with some not included. The table includes under 110,000 clones, roughly 88% detected once. This clonotype was sampled from an adult who received the AZD1222 COVID-19 vaccine. Sample: peripheral blood, taken 28 days after the second AZD1222 dose. The rearrangement uses TRBV11-3 and TRBJ2-7, with 7 positions matching TRBD1. The CDR3 DNA follows: TGTGCCAGCAGCCGGACAGGTTTCTACGAGCAGTACTTC. It yields the protein CASSRTGFYEQYF.